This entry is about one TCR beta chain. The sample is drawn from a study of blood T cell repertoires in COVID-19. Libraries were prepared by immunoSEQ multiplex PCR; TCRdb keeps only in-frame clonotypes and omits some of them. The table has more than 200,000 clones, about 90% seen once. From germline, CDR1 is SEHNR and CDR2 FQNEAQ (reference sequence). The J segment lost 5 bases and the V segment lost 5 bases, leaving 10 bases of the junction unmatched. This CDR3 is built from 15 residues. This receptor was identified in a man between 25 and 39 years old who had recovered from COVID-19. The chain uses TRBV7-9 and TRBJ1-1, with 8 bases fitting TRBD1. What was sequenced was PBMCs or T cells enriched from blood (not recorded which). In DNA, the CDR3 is TGTGCCAGCAGCGGCCAAGCAGGGGGCGCGACTGAAGCTTTCTTT. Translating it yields CASSGQAGGATEAFF.